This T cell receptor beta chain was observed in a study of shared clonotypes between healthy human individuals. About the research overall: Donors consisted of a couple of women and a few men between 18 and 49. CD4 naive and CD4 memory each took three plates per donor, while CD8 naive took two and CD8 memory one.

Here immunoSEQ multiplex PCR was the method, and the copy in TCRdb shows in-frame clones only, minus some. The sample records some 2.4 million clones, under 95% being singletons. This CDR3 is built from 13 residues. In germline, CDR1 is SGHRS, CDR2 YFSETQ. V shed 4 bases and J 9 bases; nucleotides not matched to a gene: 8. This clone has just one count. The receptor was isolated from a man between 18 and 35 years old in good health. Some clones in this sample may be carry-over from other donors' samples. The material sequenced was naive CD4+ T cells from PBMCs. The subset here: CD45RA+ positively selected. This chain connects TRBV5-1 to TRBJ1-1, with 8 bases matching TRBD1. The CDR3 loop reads CASSVDRVGKAFF. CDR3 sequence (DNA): TGCGCCAGCAGCGTGGACAGGGTGGGAAAAGCTTTCTTT. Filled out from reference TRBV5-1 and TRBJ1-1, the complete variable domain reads KAGVTQTPRYLIKTRGQQVTLSCSPISGHRSVSWYQQTPGQGLQFLFEYFSETQRNKGNFPGRFSGRQFSNSRSEMNVSTLELGDSALYLCASSVDRVGKAFFGQGTRLTVV.